These 6 T cell receptor beta chains share one sample of origin, sequenced in a study of beta chain features in type 1 diabetes. Isolated RNA was reverse transcribed in full, so expressed TCRB transcripts were sequenced. TCRdb keeps only in-frame clones here, not all; method: immunoSEQ multiplex PCR. The top ten clones hold just under 0.04% of a sample with hundreds of thousands of clones, around an eighth of them seen once. Study results and caveats: Among patients with Type 1 diabetes, TCRB CDR3s were moderately but significantly shorter in every one of the four CD4+ subsets.

These receptors lack a known antigen. The sequenced material came from naive CD4+ T cells from blood. The source is a man aged 18 to 29 with type 1 diabetes.

This chain links TRBV28 with TRBJ2-3, with TRBD2 matching 10 bases. V shed 6 bases, J shed 4 bases, and the junction held 7 bases outside the gene matches. Germline V gene lookup returns CDR1 MDHEN and CDR2 SYDVKM. The CDR3 contains 15 residues. The CDR3 nucleotides are TGTGCCAGCAGAACTAGCGGGGCCGCGGCAGATACGCAGTATTTT. Translated, it gives CASRTSGAAADTQYF.

To note about this clone: Other DNA variants within this sample encode the same CDR3. This chain connects TRBV7-9 to TRBJ1-6; the D gene is possibly TRBD1 (6 bases). V was cut by 5 bases and J by 0 bases, with 11 bases left in between. There are 16 residues in the CDR3. Per germline, CDR1 SEHNR and CDR2 FQNEAQ (reference sequence). CDR3 protein: CASSLQGSSYNSPLHF. In DNA form, the CDR3 reads TGTGCCAGCAGCCTACAGGGAAGCTCCTATAATTCACCCCTCCACTTT.

This clone has a handful of counts. The chain has TRBV9 and TRBJ2-5; D perhaps matches TRBD2 (6 bases). CDR3 size: 15 residues. The V end lost 6 bases, the J end lost 4 bases, and 19 bases lay between the germline ends. Germline values: CDR1 SGDLS, CDR2 YYNGEE. The CDR3 protein is CASTSGGRRGETQYF. CDR3 sequence (DNA): TGTGCCAGCACGTCAGGAGGGAGGAGGGGAGAGACCCAGTACTTC.

This rearrangement joins TRBV5-1 to TRBJ1-1; possible D gene TRBD1, 5 bases. Between the trimmed V and J ends, which lost 4 bases and 3 bases, there was a span of 16 bases. Germline V gene data show CDR1 as SGHRS and CDR2 as YFSETQ. The CDR3 consists of 15 residues. Written as DNA, the CDR3 is TGCGCCAGCAGCGTGCCGGGGGTTTTGGACACTGAAGCTTTCTTT. This codes for CASSVPGVLDTEAFF.

There are a few counts of this clone. The rearrangement uses TRBV4-2 and TRBJ2-3, with D perhaps TRBD1 or TRBD2 (5 bases each). V lost 5 bases to trimming and J lost 1 base, with 16 bases between them. Germline V gives CDR1 LGHNA, CDR2 YNFKEQ. The CDR3 length is 16 residues. CDR3 coding DNA: TGTGCCAGCAGCGGAGTGGTCCAGGGAGGCACAGATACGCAGTATTTT. Amino acid sequence: CASSGVVQGGTDTQYF.

This clone showed up just a few times. The chain carries TRBV6-5 and TRBJ1-2; D is unresolved. Deletions cut 0 bases from V and 0 bases from J, with 11 bases between. Germline V gene data show CDR1 as MNHEY and CDR2 as SVGAGI. CDR3 length: 16 amino acids. In DNA form, the CDR3 reads TGTGCCAGCAGTTACTCGGGTTATCTCACTAACTATGGCTACACCTTC. This gives the protein CASSYSGYLTNYGYTF.